The 7 T cell receptor beta chains given below trace back to one sample, sequenced in a study of blood T cells in healthy people across ages. Then a second PCR, running roughly 6 to 12 cycles, was carried out with a sample-barcoded 5' primer and a J-beta primer mix. Each CDR3 protein is one row after TCRdb ran MiXCR on the 5' RACE reads. Among 730,000 or so distinct CDR3 sequences listed, around 40% were seen once. The sequencing sample was made of blood. Receptor source: a woman in her sixties in good health.

This chain connects TRBV15 to TRBJ2-3; possibly TRBD1 or TRBD2 for D (6 bases each). The CDR3 has 14 amino acids. The germline gives CDR1 LNHNV, CDR2 YYDKDF (reference sequence). Trimming took 7 bases from V and 4 from J, leaving 15 bases between them. CDR3 protein: CATNSAGHSDTQYF. The DNA for the CDR3 is TGTGCCACCAACTCGGCGGGACACTCAGATACGCAGTATTTT.

The chain uses TRBV5-1 and TRBJ2-7, with 8 positions matching TRBD2. Germline V CDR1 and CDR2: SGHRS, YFSETQ. CDR3 length: 17 amino acids. After removal of 2 bases from V and 6 bases from J, the junction contained 16 bases not matched to a gene. The CDR3 loop is CASSLNLREGRVGEQYF. The CDR3 DNA is TGCGCCAGCAGCTTAAATCTACGGGAGGGCCGGGTCGGCGAGCAGTACTTC.

A remark on this clonotype: A read error may be the cause here, since a much bigger clone is one base away. This chain connects TRBV11-1 to TRBJ2-1, with 11 nucleotides matching TRBD2. The CDR3 has 15 residues. Germline CDR1 SGHAT, CDR2 FQDESV (reference sequence). This CDR3 reads CAGSSPGLADNEQFF. DNA for the CDR3: TGTGCCGGCAGCAGCCCGGGACTAGCGGACAATGAGCAGTTCTTC.

The J gene is TRBJ2-3, the V gene TRBV29-1, with D perhaps matching TRBD1 or TRBD2 (5 bases each). V was clipped by 4 bases and J by 5 bases, with 13 bases between them. Germline values: CDR1 SQVTM, CDR2 ANQGSEA. This CDR3 is built from 13 residues. This CDR3 reads CSVVGPGGDTQYF. CDR3 DNA: TGCAGCGTTGTGGGGCCCGGAGGAGATACGCAGTATTTT.

The table lists this clonotype with many counts. The chain joins TRBV4-3 to TRBJ2-3, with D possibly called TRBD1 or TRBD2 (6 bases each). Germline loops: CDR1 LGHNA, CDR2 YSLEER. V gave up 0 bases and J gave up 9 bases, with 16 bases separating them. The CDR3 runs to 15 residues. The DNA of the CDR3 is TGCGCCAGCAGCCAAGACGGGCACCGAGGGGGGACGCAGTATTTT. Encoded protein: CASSQDGHRGGTQYF.

This clonotype was detected a few times. The chain combines TRBV24-1 with TRBJ2-3, with 7 bases that match TRBD2. Trimming took 2 bases from V and 3 from J; bases not matched to a gene: 1. The CDR3 is made up of 14 amino acids. Germline V gene lookup returns CDR1 KGHDR and CDR2 SFDVKD. The CDR3 DNA follows: TGTGCCACCAGTGATTCCGGGGGGACAGATACGCAGTATTTT. Protein: CATSDSGGTDTQYF.

Note on this clonotype: A much larger clone is a single base away; this may be a read error. This sequence joins TRBV29-1 and TRBJ2-1; maybe TRBD1 (6 bases). Germline CDR1 is SQVTM and CDR2 is ANQGSEA. The CDR3 loop spans 12 amino acids. V lost 6 bases to trimming and J lost 13 bases, with 19 bases between them. CDR3 protein: CSVRQGQETQFF. Here the CDR3 DNA reads TGCAGCGTCCGTCAGGGGCAAGAGACCCAGTTCTTC.